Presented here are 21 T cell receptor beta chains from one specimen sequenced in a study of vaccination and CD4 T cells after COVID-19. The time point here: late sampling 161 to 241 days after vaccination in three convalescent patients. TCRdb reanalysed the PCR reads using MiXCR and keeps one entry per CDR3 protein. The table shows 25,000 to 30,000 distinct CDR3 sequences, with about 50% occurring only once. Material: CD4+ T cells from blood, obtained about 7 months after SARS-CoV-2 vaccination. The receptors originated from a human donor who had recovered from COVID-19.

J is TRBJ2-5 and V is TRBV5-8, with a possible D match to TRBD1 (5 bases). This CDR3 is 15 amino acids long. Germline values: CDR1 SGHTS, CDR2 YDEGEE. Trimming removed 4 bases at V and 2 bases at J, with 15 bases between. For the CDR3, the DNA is TGTGCCAGCAGCGGGATAGACAGCATTCAAGAGACCCAGTACTTC. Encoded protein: CASSGIDSIQETQYF.

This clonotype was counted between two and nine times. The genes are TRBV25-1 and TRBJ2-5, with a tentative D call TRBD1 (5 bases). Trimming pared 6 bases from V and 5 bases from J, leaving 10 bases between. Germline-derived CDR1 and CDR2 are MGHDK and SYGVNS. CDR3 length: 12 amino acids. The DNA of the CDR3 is TGTGCCAGCAGAGGGGTAGGGGAGACCCAGTACTTC. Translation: CASRGVGETQYF.

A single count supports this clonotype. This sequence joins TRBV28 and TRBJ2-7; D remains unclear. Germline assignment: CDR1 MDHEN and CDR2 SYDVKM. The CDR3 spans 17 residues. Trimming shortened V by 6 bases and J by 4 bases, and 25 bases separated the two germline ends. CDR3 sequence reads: CASSLATPNWESYEQYF. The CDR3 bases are TGTGCCAGCAGCCTCGCCACCCCTAACTGGGAAAGTTACGAGCAGTACTTC.

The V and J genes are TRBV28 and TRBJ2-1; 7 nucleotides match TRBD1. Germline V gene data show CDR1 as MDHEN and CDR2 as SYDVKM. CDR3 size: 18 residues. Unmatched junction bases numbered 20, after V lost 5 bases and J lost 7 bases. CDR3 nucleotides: TGTGCCAGCAGTACTCAGAGGGGGTTCCGGGACAGAGCGAATGAGCAGTTCTTC. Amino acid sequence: CASSTQRGFRDRANEQFF.

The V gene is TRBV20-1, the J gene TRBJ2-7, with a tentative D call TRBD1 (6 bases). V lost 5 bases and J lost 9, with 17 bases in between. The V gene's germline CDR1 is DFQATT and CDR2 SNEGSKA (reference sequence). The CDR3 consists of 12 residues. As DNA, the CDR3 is TGCAGTGCTCCGACAGGAACCGAAGGGCAGTACTTC. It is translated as CSAPTGTEGQYF.

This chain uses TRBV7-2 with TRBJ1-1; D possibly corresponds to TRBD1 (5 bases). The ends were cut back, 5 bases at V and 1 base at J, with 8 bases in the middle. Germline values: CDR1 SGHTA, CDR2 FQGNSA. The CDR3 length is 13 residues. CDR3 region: CASSTQGNTEAFF. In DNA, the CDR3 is TGTGCCAGCAGCACCCAGGGGAACACTGAAGCTTTCTTT.

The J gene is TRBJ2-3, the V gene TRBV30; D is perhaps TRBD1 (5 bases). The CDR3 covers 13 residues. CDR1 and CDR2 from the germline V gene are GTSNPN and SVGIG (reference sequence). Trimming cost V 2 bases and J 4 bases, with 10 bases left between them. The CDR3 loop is CAWSLKGSDTQYF. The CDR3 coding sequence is TGTGCCTGGAGTCTGAAGGGGTCAGATACGCAGTATTTT.

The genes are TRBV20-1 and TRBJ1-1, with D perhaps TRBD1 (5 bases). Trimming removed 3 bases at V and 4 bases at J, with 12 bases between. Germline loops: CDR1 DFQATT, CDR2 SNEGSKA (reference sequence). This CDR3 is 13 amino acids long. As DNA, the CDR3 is TGCAGTGCTAGCGGGGGATTGGCCACTGAAGCTTTCTTT. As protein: CSASGGLATEAFF.

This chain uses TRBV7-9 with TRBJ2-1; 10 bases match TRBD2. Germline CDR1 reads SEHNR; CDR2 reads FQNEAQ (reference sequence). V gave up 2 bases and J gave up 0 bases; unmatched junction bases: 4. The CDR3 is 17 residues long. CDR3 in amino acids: CASSLSASGSSYNEQFF. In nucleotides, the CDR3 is TGTGCCAGCAGCTTAAGTGCTAGCGGGAGCTCCTACAATGAGCAGTTCTTC. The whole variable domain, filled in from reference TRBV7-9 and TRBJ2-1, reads DTGVSQNPRHKITKRGQNVTFRCDPISEHNRLYWYRQTLGQGPEFLTYFQNEAQLEKSRLLSDRFSAERPKGSFSTLEIQRTEQGDSAMYLCASSLSASGSSYNEQFFGPGTRLTVL.

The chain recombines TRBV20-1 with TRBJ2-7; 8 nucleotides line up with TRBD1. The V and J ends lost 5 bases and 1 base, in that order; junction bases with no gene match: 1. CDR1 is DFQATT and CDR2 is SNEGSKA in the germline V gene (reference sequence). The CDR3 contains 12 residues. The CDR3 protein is CSAQGASYEQYF. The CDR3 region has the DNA TGCAGTGCTCAGGGGGCATCCTACGAGCAGTACTTC.

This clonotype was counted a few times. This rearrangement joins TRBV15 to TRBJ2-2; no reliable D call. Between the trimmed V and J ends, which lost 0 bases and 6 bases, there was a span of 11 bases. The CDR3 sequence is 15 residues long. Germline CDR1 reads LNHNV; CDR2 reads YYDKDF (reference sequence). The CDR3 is CATSRDAASPGELFF. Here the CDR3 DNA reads TGTGCCACCAGCAGAGATGCGGCTAGTCCCGGGGAGCTGTTTTTT.

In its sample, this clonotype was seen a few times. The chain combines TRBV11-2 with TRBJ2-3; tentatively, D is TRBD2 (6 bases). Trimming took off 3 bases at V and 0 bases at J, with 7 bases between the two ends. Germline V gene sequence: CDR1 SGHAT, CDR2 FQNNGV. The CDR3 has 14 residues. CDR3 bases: TGTGCCAGCAGCTTTGGGGGGAGCACAGATACGCAGTATTTT. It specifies CASSFGGSTDTQYF.

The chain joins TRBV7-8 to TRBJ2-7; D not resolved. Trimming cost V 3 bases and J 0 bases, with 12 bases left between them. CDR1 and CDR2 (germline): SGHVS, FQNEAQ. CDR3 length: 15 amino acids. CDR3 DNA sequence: TGTGCCAGCAGCTTGAAATCAGAGAGCTCCTACGAGCAGTACTTC. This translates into CASSLKSESSYEQYF.

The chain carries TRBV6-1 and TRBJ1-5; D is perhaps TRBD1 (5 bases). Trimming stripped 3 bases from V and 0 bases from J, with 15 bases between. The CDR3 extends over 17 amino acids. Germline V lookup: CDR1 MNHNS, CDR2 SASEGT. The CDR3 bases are TGTGCCAGCAGTGATTTTGGACACCCCTATAGCAATCAGCCCCAGCATTTT. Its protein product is CASSDFGHPYSNQPQHF.

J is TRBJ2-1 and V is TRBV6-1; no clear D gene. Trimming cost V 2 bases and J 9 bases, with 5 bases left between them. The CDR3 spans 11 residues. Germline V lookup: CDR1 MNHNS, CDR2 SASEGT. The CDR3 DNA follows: TGTGCCAGCAGTGAACAGGCTGAGCAGTTCTTC. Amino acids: CASSEQAEQFF.

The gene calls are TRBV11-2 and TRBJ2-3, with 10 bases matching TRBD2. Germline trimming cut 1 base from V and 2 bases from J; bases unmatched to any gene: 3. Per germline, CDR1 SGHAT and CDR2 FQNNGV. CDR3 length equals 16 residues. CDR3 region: CASSLVLAGPTDTQYF. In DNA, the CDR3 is TGTGCCAGCAGCTTAGTACTAGCGGGACCCACAGATACGCAGTATTTT. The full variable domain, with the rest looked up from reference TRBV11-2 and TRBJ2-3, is EAGVAQSPRYKIIEKRQSVAFWCNPISGHATLYWYQQILGQGPKLLIQFQNNGVVDDSQLPKDRFSAERLKGVDSTLKIQPAKLEDSAVYLCASSLVLAGPTDTQYFGPGTRLTVL.

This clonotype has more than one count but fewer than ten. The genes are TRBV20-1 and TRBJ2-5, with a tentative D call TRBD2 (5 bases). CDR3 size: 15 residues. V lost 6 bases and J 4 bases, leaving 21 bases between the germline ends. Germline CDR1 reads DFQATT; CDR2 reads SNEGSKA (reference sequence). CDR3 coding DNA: TGCAGTGCCCGCGACACTCGAGCGGATCCAGAGACCCAGTACTTC. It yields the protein CSARDTRADPETQYF.

CDR3 protein: CASSNTYGDRDTGELFF. CDR3 in DNA: TGTGCCAGCAGCAATACCTACGGGGACAGGGACACCGGGGAGCTGTTTTTT. The chain recombines TRBV21-1 with TRBJ2-2; the table's D gene call, TRBD1, was not cross checked with the DNA. TRBV21-1 has pseudogene status. This CDR3 comprises 17 residues.

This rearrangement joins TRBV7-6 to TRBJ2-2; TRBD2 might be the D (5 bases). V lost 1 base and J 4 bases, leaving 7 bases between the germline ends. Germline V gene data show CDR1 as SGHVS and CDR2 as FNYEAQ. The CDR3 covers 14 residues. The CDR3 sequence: CASSLGGSTGELFF. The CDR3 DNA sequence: TGTGCCAGCAGCTTAGGAGGGAGCACCGGGGAGCTGTTTTTT.

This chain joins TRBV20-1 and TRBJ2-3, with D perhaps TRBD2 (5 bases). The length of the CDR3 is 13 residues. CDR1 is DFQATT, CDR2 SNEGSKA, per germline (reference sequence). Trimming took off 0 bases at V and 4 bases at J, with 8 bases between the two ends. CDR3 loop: CSAREGVSDTQYF. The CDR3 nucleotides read TGCAGTGCTAGAGAGGGAGTGTCAGATACGCAGTATTTT.

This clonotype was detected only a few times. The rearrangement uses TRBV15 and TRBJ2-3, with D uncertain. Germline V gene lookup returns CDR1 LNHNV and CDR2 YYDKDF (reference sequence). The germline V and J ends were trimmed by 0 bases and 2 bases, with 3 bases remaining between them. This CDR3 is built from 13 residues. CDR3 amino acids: CATSRDPTDTQYF. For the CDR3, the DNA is TGTGCCACCAGCAGAGATCCCACAGATACGCAGTATTTT. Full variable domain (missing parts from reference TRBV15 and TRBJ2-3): DAMVIQNPRYQVTQFGKPVTLSCSQTLNHNVMYWYQQKSSQAPKLLFHYYDKDFNNEADTPDNFQSRRPNTSFCFLDIRSPGLGDTAMYLCATSRDPTDTQYFGPGTRLTVL.